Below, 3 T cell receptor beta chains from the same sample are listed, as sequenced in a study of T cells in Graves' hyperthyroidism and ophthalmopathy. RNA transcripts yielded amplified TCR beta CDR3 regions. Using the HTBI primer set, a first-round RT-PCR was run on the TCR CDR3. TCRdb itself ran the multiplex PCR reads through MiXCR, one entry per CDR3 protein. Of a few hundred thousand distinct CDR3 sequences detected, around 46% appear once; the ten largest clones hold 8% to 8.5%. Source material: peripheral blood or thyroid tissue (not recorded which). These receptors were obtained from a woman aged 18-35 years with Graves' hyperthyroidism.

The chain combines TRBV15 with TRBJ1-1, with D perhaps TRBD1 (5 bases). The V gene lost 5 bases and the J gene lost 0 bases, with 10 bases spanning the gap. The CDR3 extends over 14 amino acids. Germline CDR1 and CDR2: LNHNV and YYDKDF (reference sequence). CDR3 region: CATSVPGMNTEAFF. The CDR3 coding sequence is TGTGCCACCAGCGTCCCAGGGATGAACACTGAAGCTTTCTTT.

The CDR3 nucleotides are TGTGCCAGCCAGGGCCGGGCGGGGGGATCCTACGAGCAGTACTTC. Protein product: CASQGRAGGSYEQYF. This rearrangement joins TRBV2 to TRBJ2-7; 8 bases are a match to TRBD2. V lost 8 bases to trimming and J lost 1 base; unmatched junction nucleotides: 10. The CDR3 consists of 15 residues. Germline V gene lookup returns CDR1 SNHLY and CDR2 FYNNEI.

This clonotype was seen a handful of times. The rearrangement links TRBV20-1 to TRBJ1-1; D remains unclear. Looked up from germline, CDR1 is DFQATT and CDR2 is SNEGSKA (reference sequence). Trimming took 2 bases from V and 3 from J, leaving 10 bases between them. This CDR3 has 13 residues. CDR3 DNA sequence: TGCAGTGCTAGACCGGGAATGTACACTGAAGCTTTCTTT. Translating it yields CSARPGMYTEAFF.